This entry describes one T cell receptor (beta chain). This sample is drawn from a study of T cell changes during pregnancy in multiple sclerosis. With 0 bases clipped from V and 11 bases from J, the junction kept 8 bases outside the gene matches. The CDR3 spans 15 residues. Germline lookup yields CDR1 WSHSY and CDR2 SAAADI. The repertoire was sequenced with immunoSEQ multiplex PCR; TCRdb's copy has only in-frame clones and lacks some. The table shows about 48,000 clones, with over 80% occurring only once. This material consisted of CD4+ T cells from peripheral blood mononuclear cells, taken in the second trimester of pregnancy. The clonotype originates from a female donor in good health, enrolled as a control in a pregnancy study. The genes are TRBV10-2 and TRBJ1-2, with 11 positions matching TRBD1. CDR3 loop: CASSESTRTGGAYTF. CDR3 nucleotide sequence: TGCGCCAGCAGTGAGTCGACTCGGACAGGGGGCGCTTACACCTTC.